This T cell receptor (beta chain) was obtained from a study of T cell responses to AZD1222 COVID-19 vaccine (dated by TCRdb to the early 2020s). For the study in its entirety: A total of under 250 trial participants underwent TCR sequencing, of whom nearly 210 had received two doses of AZD1222 and around 26 had received two doses of the MenACWY control vaccine. Trial participants were enrolled by age into subgroups of 18-55, 56-69 and 70-plus years, and around 150, 28 and 57 TCR-sequenced participants, respectively, were included in these subgroups.

CDR1 and CDR2 are drawn from the germline V gene: SGHTA, FQGNSA. Trimming removed 5 bases from V and 0 bases from J, leaving 18 bases between the germline ends. The CDR3 sequence holds 17 residues, the cysteine and phenylalanine included. The sequence is cut down to CDR3 DNA, 51 bases in frame from base 1. The full study reports these points: Vaccine-associated CD4 TCRs spanned the whole spike protein, with dominant responses in regions 160-218 and 743-854. Reportedly, almost half of the unique spike-specific TCRs recognized epitopes lying outside the regions that are mutated in the B.1.351 and B.1.1.7 variants. Conclusions about previously exposed vaccinees are limited, since just five or six AZD1222 recipients were seropositive for SARS-CoV-2 at baseline. Because no day 14 peak-response samples were available, the repertoires could be characterized only after the peak T cell response. After two AZD1222 doses, spike-specific TCR breadth and depth were significantly higher than at day 0 and than in MenACWY recipients. The 56-69-year group was small, and its depth increase did not reach significance, likely because of low power. Most participants were white British and females outnumbered males, and the authors suggested that clonal diversity may have been underestimated.

The CDR3 regions of human TCRbeta chains were subjected to immunosequencing. The authors' analysis ran thus. Repertoire TCRs were matched against a reference library of SARS-CoV-2-specific TCRs generated with the MIRA antigen-specificity platform. Breadth meant the fraction of unique TCRs that were SARS-CoV-2-associated, whereas depth meant the fraction of total T cells that were SARS-CoV-2-associated. Using the MIRA data, each spike-specific TCR was mapped to the spike region that the TCR reacts to and placed in a CD4 or CD8 class. Log10-transformed breadth and depth values were compared by one-way ANOVA with Sidak's multiple comparisons tests. TCRdb limited this immuneACCESS table to in-frame rearrangements with V and J called. A share of clones is missing; checked studies link under half to unresolved V genes, and the rest is unexplained. V and J calls and clone size come straight from that table; D and trimming were deduced from the DNA. The sample table holds about 100,000 clones, of which around nine tenths were seen once. Jointly, the top ten make up roughly 3.3% of the sample.

This clone turned up a few times. The antigen this receptor binds is unknown. Nothing much larger sits one base from this clone, and base qualities are not available. The label giving this sample's time point can be read as: about 28 days (+/-7) after the second vaccine dose. The treatment or condition label for this specimen denotes: meningococcal conjugate vaccine given as trial control. The vaccinee samples were drawn from two UK trials, COV001 and COV002, one of which was a single-blind randomized controlled phase 2/3 trial testing AZD1222 (ChAdOx1 nCoV-19) in healthy adults. For TCRbeta chain sequencing, PBMC samples were collected from trial participants at day 0 and at day 28 after the second dose.

This clonotype originated in an adult who received the MenACWY meningococcal vaccine as a control. The chain employs TRBV7-2 and TRBJ2-3; the D gene is perhaps TRBD1 or TRBD2, each of them matching over 7 bases. The sequencing used peripheral blood, collected 28 days after the second dose of the MenACWY control vaccine. At the DNA level, the sequence is TGTGCCAGCAGCCCAGGGGGGGGGCCTAGTAGCACAGATACGCAGTATTTT. This sequence encodes CASSPGGGPSSTDTQYF. With the portions outside the CDR3 filled from the reference TRBV7-2 and TRBJ2-3 genes, the complete variable region becomes GAGVSQSPSNKVTEKGKDVELRCDPISGHTALYWYRQSLGQGLEFLIYFQGNSAPDKSGLPSDRFSAERTGGSVSTLTIQRTQQEDSAVYLCASSPGGGPSSTDTQYFGPGTRLTVL.